The TCR beta chain described here comes from a study of blood T cell repertoires in COVID-19. The method was immunoSEQ multiplex PCR; TCRdb's version includes in-frame clones alone and lacks a portion of them. The table shows approximately 250,000 clones, with more than 85% occurring only once. Sequencing input: PBMCs or T cells enriched from blood (not recorded which). The TCR was taken from a man aged 35 to 55 who had been exposed to COVID-19.

The CDR3 DNA sequence: TGTGCCAGCAGCTCCAGGGGGACGTACAATGAGCAGTTCTTC. As protein: CASSSRGTYNEQFF. The chain employs TRBV9 and TRBJ2-1; 7 bases align to TRBD1. The CDR3 is 14 residues long. The junction had 5 bases not matched to a gene; V was cut back by 4 bases and J by 4 bases. CDR1 SGDLS and CDR2 YYNGEE come from the germline V gene.